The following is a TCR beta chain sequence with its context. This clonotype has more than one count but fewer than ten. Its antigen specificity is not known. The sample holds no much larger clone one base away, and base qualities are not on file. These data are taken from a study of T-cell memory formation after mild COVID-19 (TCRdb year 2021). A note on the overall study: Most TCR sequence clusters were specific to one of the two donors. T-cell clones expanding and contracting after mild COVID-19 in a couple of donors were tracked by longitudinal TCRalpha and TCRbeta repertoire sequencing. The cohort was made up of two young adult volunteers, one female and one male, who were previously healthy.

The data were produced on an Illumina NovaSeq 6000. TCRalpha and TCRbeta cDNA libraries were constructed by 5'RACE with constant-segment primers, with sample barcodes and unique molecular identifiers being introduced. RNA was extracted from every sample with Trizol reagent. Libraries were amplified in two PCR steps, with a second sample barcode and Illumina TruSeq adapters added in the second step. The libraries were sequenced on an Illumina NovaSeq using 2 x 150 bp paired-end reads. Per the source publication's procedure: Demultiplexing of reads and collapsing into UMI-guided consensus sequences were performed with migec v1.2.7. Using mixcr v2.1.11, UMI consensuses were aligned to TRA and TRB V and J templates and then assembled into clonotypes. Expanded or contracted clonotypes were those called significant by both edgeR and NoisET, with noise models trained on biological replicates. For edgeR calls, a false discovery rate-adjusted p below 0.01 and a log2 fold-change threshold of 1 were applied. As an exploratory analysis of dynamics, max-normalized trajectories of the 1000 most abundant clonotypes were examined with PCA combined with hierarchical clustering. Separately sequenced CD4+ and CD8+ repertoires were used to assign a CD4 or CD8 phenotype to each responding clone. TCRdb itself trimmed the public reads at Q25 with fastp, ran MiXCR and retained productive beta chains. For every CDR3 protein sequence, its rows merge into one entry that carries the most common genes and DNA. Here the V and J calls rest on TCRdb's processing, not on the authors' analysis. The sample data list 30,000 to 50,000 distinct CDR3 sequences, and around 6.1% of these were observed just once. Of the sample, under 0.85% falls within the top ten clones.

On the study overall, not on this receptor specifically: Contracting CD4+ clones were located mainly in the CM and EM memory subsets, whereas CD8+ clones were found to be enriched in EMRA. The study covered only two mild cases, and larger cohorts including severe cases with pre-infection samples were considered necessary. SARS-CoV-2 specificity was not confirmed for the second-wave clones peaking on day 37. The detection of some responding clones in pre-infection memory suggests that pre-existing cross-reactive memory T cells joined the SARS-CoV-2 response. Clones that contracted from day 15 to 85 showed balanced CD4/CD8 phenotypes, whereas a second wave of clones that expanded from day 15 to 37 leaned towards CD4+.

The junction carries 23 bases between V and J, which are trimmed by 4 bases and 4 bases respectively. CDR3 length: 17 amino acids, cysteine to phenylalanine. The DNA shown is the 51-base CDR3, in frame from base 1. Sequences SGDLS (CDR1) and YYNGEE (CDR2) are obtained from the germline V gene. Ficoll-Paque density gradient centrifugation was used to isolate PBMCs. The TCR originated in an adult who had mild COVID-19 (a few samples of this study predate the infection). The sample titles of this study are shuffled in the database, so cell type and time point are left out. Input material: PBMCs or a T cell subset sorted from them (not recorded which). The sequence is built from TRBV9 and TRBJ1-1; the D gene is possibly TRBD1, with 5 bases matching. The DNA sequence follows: TGTGCCAGCAGCTCAACGGGTAAAAGGGGAATCGGCACTGAAGCTTTCTTT. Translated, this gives CASSSTGKRGIGTEAFF. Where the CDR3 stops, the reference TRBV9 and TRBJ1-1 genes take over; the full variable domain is DSGVTQTPKHLITATGQRVTLRCSPRSGDLSVYWYQQSLDQGLQFLIQYYNGEERAKGNILERFSAQQFPDLHSELNLSSLELGDSALYFCASSSTGKRGIGTEAFFGQGTRLTVV.